These 13 T cell receptor beta chains came from one sample sequenced in a study of CXCR3-negative and CXCR3-positive naive CD8 T cells. The study, taken as a whole, reports: Higher TRB CDR3 hydrophobicity marked CXCR3-positive naive cells relative to CXCR3-negative naive cells.

The authors made the TRB cDNA libraries by 5' RACE using UMI labels. TCRdb reprocessed the 5' RACE reads, with one entry per CDR3 protein and no DNA. The listing contains tens of thousands of distinct CDR3 sequences. Their target antigens are unknown. The sample consisted of naive CXCR3+ CD8+ T cells from blood. Regarding subset: CD45RO-CCR7+CD27+CD95- naive CD8+ T cells expressing CXCR3 (TNR3+). The receptor source for this set is a human donor in good health. Some clones in this sample may be carry-over from other donors' samples.

The CDR3 is CASSLAASSSWDEQFF. V gene TRBV11-2 combines with J gene TRBJ2-1; TCRdb's D gene call, TRBD2, goes unchecked for lack of DNA. This CDR3 has 16 residues. Looked up from germline, CDR1 is SGHAT and CDR2 is FQNNGV.

The chain carries TRBV5-6 and TRBJ2-3; TCRdb's assignment of TRBD2 cannot be checked, as there is no DNA. Germline V gene lookup returns CDR1 SGHDT and CDR2 YYEEEE. This CDR3 is built from 15 residues. CDR3 residues: CASSSVAGVLDTQYF.

V gene TRBV20-1 combines with J gene TRBJ1-5. CDR3 size: 14 residues. Germline V gene data show CDR1 as DFQATT and CDR2 as SNEGSKA (reference sequence). The CDR3 here is CSARVGASNQPQHF.

This chain links TRBV6-2 or TRBV6-3 with TRBJ2-5. This CDR3 contains 12 residues. Germline CDR1 reads MNHEY; CDR2 reads SVGEGT. CDR3 region: CASSWDREAQYF.

V gene TRBV11-2 combines with J gene TRBJ1-2; the TRBD1 assignment by TCRdb is unverifiable without DNA. In germline, CDR1 is SGHAT, CDR2 FQNNGV. There are 13 residues in the CDR3. The chain's CDR3 is CASTPTGIYGYTF. Looking up the rest from reference TRBV11-2 and TRBJ1-2 gives the full variable domain: EAGVAQSPRYKIIEKRQSVAFWCNPISGHATLYWYQQILGQGPKLLIQFQNNGVVDDSQLPKDRFSAERLKGVDSTLKIQPAKLEDSAVYLCASTPTGIYGYTFGSGTRLTVV.

The chain carries TRBV10-3 and TRBJ1-1; the TCRdb call, TRBD1, lacks DNA for checking. This CDR3 contains 16 residues. Germline V CDR1 and CDR2: ENHRY, SYGVKD. The CDR3 loop reads CAISEPGGQPNTEAFF.

The chain joins TRBV28 to TRBJ1-3; TCRdb gives TRBD1 as the D gene, but with no DNA this cannot be confirmed. The CDR3 is 13 residues long. The V gene's germline CDR1 is MDHEN and CDR2 SYDVKM. CDR3 amino acids: CASRHRGGNTIYF.

The rearrangement links TRBV14 to TRBJ2-7. CDR1 and CDR2 from the germline V gene are SGHDN and FVKESK. This CDR3 region has 17 residues. The CDR3 here is CASSQARQQRFSYERYF.

The rearrangement links TRBV4-1 to TRBJ1-2; with no DNA, the TCRdb D assignment of TRBD1 cannot be verified. Germline V gives CDR1 MGHRA, CDR2 YSYEKL. The length of the CDR3 is 17 residues. CDR3 sequence reads: CASSQFTTGGFNYGYTF.

The chain couples TRBV28 to TRBJ2-7; TCRdb names TRBD1, which stays unverified in the absence of DNA. CDR3 length: 16 residues. Per germline, CDR1 MDHEN and CDR2 SYDVKM. CDR3 sequence reads: CASSLLPVLDREEQYF.

The rearrangement links TRBV7-9 to TRBJ2-1; there is no DNA to check the TCRdb D call of TRBD2. The CDR3 has 15 amino acids. Germline values: CDR1 SEHNR, CDR2 FQNEAQ (reference sequence). This CDR3 reads CASSHGLAGGNEQFF.

The CDR3 reads CASSPTRTQSEYGYTF. The chain joins TRBV5-1 to TRBJ1-2. Germline V CDR1 and CDR2: SGHRS, YFSETQ. The CDR3 is made up of 16 amino acids. The full variable domain, its missing parts supplied by reference TRBV5-1 and TRBJ1-2, is KAGVTQTPRYLIKTRGQQVTLSCSPISGHRSVSWYQQTPGQGLQFLFEYFSETQRNKGNFPGRFSGRQFSNSRSEMNVSTLELGDSALYLCASSPTRTQSEYGYTFGSGTRLTVV.

The chain combines TRBV14 with TRBJ2-1; TCRdb's assignment of TRBD2 cannot be checked, as there is no DNA. CDR3 length: 12 residues. Per germline, CDR1 SGHDN and CDR2 FVKESK. The CDR3 sequence: CASSHLAVEQFF.